A selection of T cell receptor beta chains follows, all from one sample in a study of T cell changes during pregnancy in multiple sclerosis. Here immunoSEQ multiplex PCR was the method, and the copy in TCRdb shows in-frame clones only, minus some. The data show 45,000 to 55,000 clones, about 87% seen once. The material was peripheral blood, obtained in the first trimester of pregnancy. The receptors were gathered from a female donor with multiple sclerosis, enrolled in a pregnancy study. The CDR3 runs from the conserved cysteine through the conserved F or W. A D gene is named only where the DNA matches it firmly. Some rows have no size entry. The others give once, few or many, or a class for an expanded clone.

abundance: -
v_gene: TRBV5-1
j_gene: TRBJ2-3
d_gene: -
CDR3nt: TGCGCCAGCAGCCCTGGGCCCGGAGATACGCAGTATTTT
CDR3aa: CASSPGPGDTQYF

abundance: -
v_gene: TRBV6-5
j_gene: TRBJ1-2
d_gene: TRBD1
CDR3nt: TGTGCCAGTAATGACAGGGGAATTGATGGCTACACCTTC
CDR3aa: CASNDRGIDGYTF

abundance: few
v_gene: TRBV9
j_gene: TRBJ1-1
d_gene: -
CDR3nt: TGTGCCAGCAGCGTAGAGGGGGGGAGGGTAGCTTTCTTT
CDR3aa: CASSVEGGRVAFF

abundance: few
v_gene: TRBV2
j_gene: TRBJ1-4
d_gene: -
CDR3nt: TGTGCCAGCAGAAGGGATTCGGGGGGTGAAAAACTGTTTTTT
CDR3aa: CASRRDSGGEKLFF

abundance: -
v_gene: TRBV7-2
j_gene: TRBJ2-7
d_gene: TRBD2
CDR3nt: TGTGCCAGCAGCCCACTAGCGGGGGGTTCCTACGAGCAGTACTTC
CDR3aa: CASSPLAGGSYEQYF

abundance: -
v_gene: TRBV18
j_gene: TRBJ2-1
d_gene: -
CDR3nt: TGTGCCAGCTCACCACCCACCCAGGCTTATGACAATGAGCAGTTCTTC
CDR3aa: CASSPPTQAYDNEQFF

abundance: -
v_gene: TRBV30
j_gene: TRBJ2-7
d_gene: TRBD1
CDR3nt: TGTGCCTGGAGGGCCCCGGGACAGTTCTACGAGCAGTACTTC
CDR3aa: CAWRAPGQFYEQYF

abundance: -
v_gene: TRBV5-1
j_gene: TRBJ2-7
d_gene: -
CDR3nt: TGCGCCAGCAGCTTCCTCATGGAGGGTGGGGGGAACGAGCAGTACTTC
CDR3aa: CASSFLMEGGGNEQYF

abundance: -
v_gene: TRBV11-2
j_gene: TRBJ1-1
d_gene: -
CDR3nt: TGTGCCAGCAGCTTAGGGCTTTCTTGGTCGGGTGAAGCTTTCTTT
CDR3aa: CASSLGLSWSGEAFF

abundance: -
v_gene: TRBV5-1
j_gene: TRBJ1-1
d_gene: TRBD1
CDR3nt: TGCGCCAGCAGCTTGGATCCTGGGGACAGGGGAGGAGGGAACACTGAAGCTTTCTTT
CDR3aa: CASSLDPGDRGGGNTEAFF

abundance: -
v_gene: TRBV6-5
j_gene: TRBJ2-1
d_gene: TRBD2
CDR3nt: TGTGCCAGTAAGAAGCGGGGGGGCTCCTACAATGAGCAGTTCTTC
CDR3aa: CASKKRGGSYNEQFF

abundance: -
v_gene: TRBV5-1
j_gene: TRBJ2-3
d_gene: TRBD2
CDR3nt: TGCGCCAGCAGCTGGCTAGCGGGGGATCCTAGCACAGATACGCAGTATTTT
CDR3aa: CASSWLAGDPSTDTQYF

abundance: -
v_gene: TRBV7-9
j_gene: TRBJ2-5
d_gene: TRBD1
CDR3nt: TGTGCCAGCAGCACCCCGGGACAGACCCAAGAGACCCAGTACTTC
CDR3aa: CASSTPGQTQETQYF

abundance: once
v_gene: TRBV5-6
j_gene: TRBJ2-7
d_gene: TRBD1
CDR3nt: TGTGCCAGCAGCCCGGTGGGGACAGGGACCTCCTACGAGCAGTACTTC
CDR3aa: CASSPVGTGTSYEQYF

abundance: -
v_gene: TRBV6-4
j_gene: TRBJ2-3
d_gene: TRBD1
CDR3nt: TGTGCCAGCAGTGACTCGGGACAGTTCACAGATACGCAGTATTTT
CDR3aa: CASSDSGQFTDTQYF

abundance: -
v_gene: TRBV19
j_gene: TRBJ1-5
d_gene: TRBD1
CDR3nt: TGTGCCAGTAGTATAGATTTGGACAGGGGAAGCAATCAGCCCCAGCATTTT
CDR3aa: CASSIDLDRGSNQPQHF

abundance: -
v_gene: TRBV6-5
j_gene: TRBJ1-2
d_gene: TRBD1
CDR3nt: TGTGCCAGCAGTTACGACAGGGGGGCCGGCTACACCTTC
CDR3aa: CASSYDRGAGYTF

abundance: -
v_gene: TRBV9
j_gene: TRBJ1-1
d_gene: -
CDR3nt: TGTGCCAGCAGCGCCTCAGGGACTGAAGCTTTCTTT
CDR3aa: CASSASGTEAFF

abundance: -
v_gene: TRBV4-1
j_gene: TRBJ1-1
d_gene: -
CDR3nt: TGCGCCAGCAGCCAAGGTCCAGGGGTCACTGAAGCTTTCTTT
CDR3aa: CASSQGPGVTEAFF

abundance: -
v_gene: TRBV4-1
j_gene: TRBJ1-2
d_gene: -
CDR3nt: TGCGCCAGCAGCCCGACCCCAGGGTTTGGCTACACCTTC
CDR3aa: CASSPTPGFGYTF

abundance: -
v_gene: TRBV29-1
j_gene: TRBJ1-1
d_gene: TRBD1
CDR3nt: TGCAGCGTTGATGGGACAGTAAACACTGAAGCTTTCTTT
CDR3aa: CSVDGTVNTEAFF

abundance: -
v_gene: TRBV9
j_gene: TRBJ2-2
d_gene: -
CDR3nt: TGTGCCAGCAGCGTGACAGGAACGAACACCGGGGAGCTGTTTTTT
CDR3aa: CASSVTGTNTGELFF

abundance: once
v_gene: TRBV5-1
j_gene: TRBJ2-5
d_gene: -
CDR3nt: TGCGCCAGCAGCTTGGGGGGCTTGGGGGAGACCCAGTACTTC
CDR3aa: CASSLGGLGETQYF

abundance: -
v_gene: TRBV10-2
j_gene: TRBJ1-2
d_gene: TRBD1
CDR3nt: TGCGCCAGCAGACTGACACAGGGGGTGGATACCTTC
CDR3aa: CASRLTQGVDTF

abundance: few
v_gene: TRBV19
j_gene: TRBJ2-2
d_gene: TRBD2
CDR3nt: TGTGCCAGTAGTGGGGGGGATAGCGGGGAGCTGTTTTTT
CDR3aa: CASSGGDSGELFF

abundance: few
v_gene: TRBV2
j_gene: TRBJ1-3
d_gene: TRBD1
CDR3nt: TGTGCCAGCAGTGACCGGACAGGGATAAGCACCATATATTTT
CDR3aa: CASSDRTGISTIYF

abundance: -
v_gene: TRBV11-2
j_gene: TRBJ1-5
d_gene: -
CDR3nt: TGTGCCAGCAGCTTTCAGAGCAATCAGCCCCAGCATTTT
CDR3aa: CASSFQSNQPQHF

abundance: -
v_gene: TRBV11-2
j_gene: TRBJ1-6
d_gene: -
CDR3nt: TGTGCCAGCAGCTCGCTATCTAAAAGGACATTCTATAATTCACCCCTCCACTTT
CDR3aa: CASSSLSKRTFYNSPLHF

abundance: -
v_gene: TRBV6-5
j_gene: TRBJ1-1
d_gene: -
CDR3nt: TGTGCCAGCAGCTTGTTGGGCCTGAACACTGAAGCTTTCTTT
CDR3aa: CASSLLGLNTEAFF

abundance: -
v_gene: TRBV27
j_gene: TRBJ1-6
d_gene: -
CDR3nt: TGTGCCAGCATGGCACAGGGATCCTATAATTCACCCCTCCACTTT
CDR3aa: CASMAQGSYNSPLHF

abundance: -
v_gene: TRBV6-4
j_gene: TRBJ2-3
d_gene: TRBD2
CDR3nt: TGTGCCAGCAGTGACTCCGGGGGGGCTCCAGATACGCAGTATTTT
CDR3aa: CASSDSGGAPDTQYF

abundance: once
v_gene: TRBV10-1
j_gene: TRBJ1-1
d_gene: -
CDR3nt: TGCGCCAGCAGTAGCGACAGGCGCCTTAGCCAAGCTTTCTTT
CDR3aa: CASSSDRRLSQAFF

abundance: -
v_gene: TRBV5-4
j_gene: TRBJ2-1
d_gene: -
CDR3nt: TGTGCCAGCAGCTTGGACGCAGCGTACAATGAGCAGTTCTTC
CDR3aa: CASSLDAAYNEQFF

abundance: -
v_gene: TRBV7-3
j_gene: TRBJ1-1
d_gene: TRBD1
CDR3nt: TGTGCCAGCATGGAGGGACAGGGAGACACTGAAGCTTTCTTT
CDR3aa: CASMEGQGDTEAFF